The text below deals with one T cell receptor (beta chain). These data originate in a study of blood T cell repertoires in COVID-19. The overall study: T cells, B-cell-depleted T cells, or PBMCs supplied cDNA or gDNA.

Only in-frame clones appear in the TCRdb table, and some are missing; sequencing was by immunoSEQ multiplex PCR. The table lists fewer than 40,000 clones, about 82% of them singletons. The CDR3 extends over 12 amino acids. CDR1 is MGHDK and CDR2 is SYGVNS in the germline V gene. The germline V and J ends were trimmed by 5 bases and 2 bases, with 7 bases remaining between them. The sequence derives from a man aged 80 or over with active COVID-19. The J gene is TRBJ2-7, the V gene TRBV25-1; D not resolved. Sample: peripheral blood. The CDR3 sequence: CASSTYPYEQYF. In DNA, the CDR3 is TGTGCCAGCAGTACATATCCCTACGAGCAGTACTTC.